The 23 T cell receptor beta chains given below trace back to one sample, sequenced in a study of blood T cell repertoires in COVID-19. The protocol was immunoSEQ multiplex PCR, while the TCRdb copy is restricted to in-frame clones and leaves out a portion. The data hold 250,000 to 350,000 clones, with 87% observed a single time. The sequenced sample consisted of PBMCs or T cells enriched from blood (not recorded which). These receptor sequences come from a woman in her 30s who had recovered from COVID-19.

V and J are TRBV20-1 and TRBJ2-3; 9 bases are a match to TRBD1. The J segment lost 2 bases and the V segment lost 3 bases, leaving 12 bases of the junction unmatched. CDR3 length: 17 residues. From germline, CDR1 is DFQATT and CDR2 SNEGSKA (reference sequence). CDR3 amino acids: CSASDRRGQGFTDTQYF. CDR3 bases: TGCAGTGCTAGTGATAGGAGAGGACAGGGGTTCACAGATACGCAGTATTTT.

The chain uses TRBV29-1 and TRBJ1-3, with D maybe TRBD1 (6 bases). The length of the CDR3 is 14 residues. Germline-derived CDR1 and CDR2 are SQVTM and ANQGSEA. V lost 6 bases, J lost 0 bases, and 12 bases lay in between. CDR3 residues: CSVIGGFSGNTIYF. The CDR3 DNA is TGCAGCGTCATAGGGGGATTCTCTGGAAACACCATATATTTT.

The chain carries TRBV6-1 and TRBJ1-1, with 10 nucleotides matching TRBD1. CDR1 MNHNS and CDR2 SASEGT come from the germline V gene. V dropped 3 bases and J dropped 4; count of bases not matched to a gene: 2. This CDR3 is 14 amino acids long. The CDR3 nucleotides read TGTGCCAGCAGTGATAGGGACAGGGGCACTGAAGCTTTCTTT. Amino acid sequence: CASSDRDRGTEAFF.

The chain has TRBV25-1 and TRBJ1-2; TRBD1 might be the D (6 bases). CDR1 is MGHDK and CDR2 is SYGVNS in the germline V gene. The ends were cut back, 4 bases at V and 7 bases at J, with 13 bases in the middle. The length of the CDR3 is 13 residues. In DNA, the CDR3 is TGTGCCAGCAGTGCCTCAGGGGCGAGTGGCTACACCTTC. This encodes CASSASGASGYTF.

The chain combines TRBV6-5 with TRBJ1-1; TRBD1 aligns across 11 bases. Germline V lookup: CDR1 MNHEY, CDR2 SVGAGI. The CDR3 is 15 residues long. V shed 6 bases, J shed 5 bases, and the junction held 8 bases outside the gene matches. CDR3 region: CASRLDRGRRTEAFF. The CDR3, as DNA: TGTGCCAGCAGGCTGGACAGGGGGCGGCGGACTGAAGCTTTCTTT.

The V gene is TRBV6-2 or TRBV6-3, the J gene TRBJ1-4; the D is unclear. This CDR3 contains 13 residues. Germline V lookup: CDR1 MNHEY, CDR2 SVGEGT. V dropped 0 bases and J dropped 5 bases, with 4 bases sitting between them. This CDR3 is CASSYSSNEKLFF. CDR3 in DNA: TGTGCCAGCAGTTACTCGAGCAATGAAAAACTGTTTTTT.

This clone was seen once. The chain carries TRBV11-2 and TRBJ2-1; 12 bases fit TRBD2. This CDR3 is built from 16 residues. Per the germline V gene, CDR1 is SGHAT and CDR2 is FQNNGV. With V trimmed by 3 bases and J by 5 bases, 5 bases remained unmatched. CDR3 sequence: CASSFTSGGRDNEQFF. CDR3 sequence (DNA): TGTGCCAGCAGCTTCACTAGCGGGGGGCGGGACAATGAGCAGTTCTTC.

The V gene is TRBV18, the J gene TRBJ1-3, with no clear D. The CDR3 length is 15 residues. The germline V and J ends were trimmed by 0 bases and 4 bases, with 10 bases remaining between them. Germline V gives CDR1 KGHSH, CDR2 LQKENI. The chain's CDR3 is CASSPPASGGNTIYF. CDR3 coding DNA: TGTGCCAGCTCACCACCAGCCAGCGGAGGAAACACCATATATTTT.

V is TRBV2 and J is TRBJ1-5, with unresolved D. Trimming pared 2 bases from V and 6 bases from J, leaving 14 bases between. Germline CDR1 reads SNHLY; CDR2 reads FYNNEI. The CDR3 has 15 residues. In nucleotides, the CDR3 is TGTGCCAGCAGTGAAACGGAGAGGATGGGTCAGCCCCAGCATTTT. Encoded protein: CASSETERMGQPQHF.

This clone showed up just once. The rearrangement joins TRBV19 to TRBJ2-5; 7 bases line up with TRBD2. J gave up 6 bases and V 1 base, and 5 bases lay outside the gene matches. Per the germline V gene, CDR1 is LNHDA and CDR2 is SQIVND (reference sequence). This CDR3 has 14 residues. The CDR3 nucleotides read TGTGCCAGTAGTATAGTACTAGCGAGCCAGACCCAGTACTTC. This encodes CASSIVLASQTQYF.

The J gene is TRBJ2-2, the V gene TRBV19; 8 bases are a match to TRBD1. CDR3 length: 15 amino acids. J gave up 1 base and V 7 bases, and 5 bases lay outside the gene matches. The germline CDR1 and CDR2 sequences are LNHDA and SQIVND (reference sequence). CDR3 loop: CASNGQGQNTGELFF. The CDR3 DNA sequence: TGTGCCAGTAACGGACAGGGACAGAACACCGGGGAGCTGTTTTTT.

The chain links TRBV25-1 to TRBJ2-3, with TRBD2 matching over 13 bases. Per the germline V gene, CDR1 is MGHDK and CDR2 is SYGVNS. V trimming: 6 bases; J trimming: 8 bases; junction bases outside the gene matches: 11. The CDR3 loop spans 16 amino acids. The CDR3 DNA reads TGTGCCAGCAGCGGAAAAGGACTAGCGGGGGCGGGTACGCAGTATTTT. Encoded protein: CASSGKGLAGAGTQYF.

V usage is TRBV19 and J usage is TRBJ1-3; D is unclear. Trimming took off 2 bases at V and 0 bases at J, with 8 bases between the two ends. Germline-derived CDR1 and CDR2 are LNHDA and SQIVND (reference sequence). This CDR3 has 15 amino acids. CDR3 coding DNA: TGTGCCAGTAGTATACCGGGATTCTCTGGAAACACCATATATTTT. Protein sequence: CASSIPGFSGNTIYF.

The rearrangement links TRBV5-1 to TRBJ2-3, with 9 positions matching TRBD2. Per germline, CDR1 SGHRS and CDR2 YFSETQ. The CDR3 extends over 16 amino acids. Trimming cost V 4 bases and J 4 bases; bases outside gene matches: 10. As DNA, the CDR3 is TGCGCCAGCAGCCCCTGGAGTAGCGGGGGTGCAGATACGCAGTATTTT. Translated: CASSPWSSGGADTQYF.

The chain uses TRBV5-6 and TRBJ1-2, with TRBD1 matching over 9 bases. Per the germline V gene, CDR1 is SGHDT and CDR2 is YYEEEE. V was pared by 4 bases and J by 5 bases, with 15 bases of the junction left unmatched. The CDR3 is 17 residues long. In DNA form, the CDR3 reads TGTGCCAGCAGCCCTGGACAGGGGAGCTTGGTGTGGTATGGCTACACCTTC. Its translation: CASSPGQGSLVWYGYTF. Together with reference TRBV5-6 and TRBJ1-2, the CDR3 gives the full variable domain: DAGVTQSPTHLIKTRGQQVTLRCSPKSGHDTVSWYQQALGQGPQFIFQYYEEEERQRGNFPDRFSGHQFPNYSSELNVNALLLGDSALYLCASSPGQGSLVWYGYTFGSGTRLTVV.

This chain connects TRBV9 to TRBJ2-3; 12 nucleotides line up with TRBD2. The length of the CDR3 is 16 residues. V lost 3 bases to trimming and J lost 5 bases; unmatched junction nucleotides: 7. Germline loops: CDR1 SGDLS, CDR2 YYNGEE. CDR3 in amino acids: CASSGPSGGALDTQYF. For the CDR3, the DNA is TGTGCCAGCAGCGGACCTAGCGGGGGGGCATTAGATACGCAGTATTTT. Full variable domain (remainder filled in from reference TRBV9 and TRBJ2-3): DSGVTQTPKHLITATGQRVTLRCSPRSGDLSVYWYQQSLDQGLQFLIQYYNGEERAKGNILERFSAQQFPDLHSELNLSSLELGDSALYFCASSGPSGGALDTQYFGPGTRLTVL.

The chain joins TRBV3-1 (or the pseudogene TRBV3-2) to TRBJ1-1, with TRBD1 matching 7 bases. Germline V gene sequence: CDR1 LGHDT, CDR2 YNNKEL (reference sequence). The CDR3 totals 17 residues. V gave up 4 bases and J gave up 0 bases; unmatched junction bases: 11. The CDR3 bases are TGTGCCAGCAGCCCGAACAGGGGAGAAAGTTTGAACACTGAAGCTTTCTTT. It yields the protein CASSPNRGESLNTEAFF.

The CDR3 sequence is CASSLGGLGHGYTF. In DNA, the CDR3 is TGTGCCAGCAGCTTGGGGGGTTTAGGGCATGGCTACACCTTC. This chain joins TRBV11-2 and TRBJ1-2, with D possibly TRBD1 on 5 matching bases. Trimming left V 3 bases short and J 6 bases short, with 14 bases between. CDR3 length equals 14 residues. Germline values: CDR1 SGHAT, CDR2 FQNNGV.

The chain links TRBV3-1 (or the pseudogene TRBV3-2) to TRBJ1-1; 7 positions agree with TRBD1. V dropped 2 bases and J dropped 1; count of bases not matched to a gene: 7. Germline CDR1 and CDR2: LGHDT and YNNKEL (reference sequence). This CDR3 has 16 amino acids. Here the CDR3 reads CASSQRGRSPNTEAFF. The CDR3 DNA is TGTGCCAGCAGCCAAAGGGGGCGCAGCCCGAACACTGAAGCTTTCTTT.

This chain joins TRBV7-8 and TRBJ1-2; 9 nucleotides agree with TRBD1. The CDR3 spans 14 residues. V was pared by 3 bases and J by 6 bases, with 5 bases of the junction left unmatched. CDR1 is SGHVS and CDR2 is FQNEAQ in the germline V gene. The CDR3 reads CASSLGTGRDGYTF. The CDR3 region has the DNA TGTGCCAGCAGCTTGGGGACAGGGAGGGATGGCTACACCTTC.

The J gene is TRBJ2-7, the V gene TRBV9; 12 bases fit TRBD2. Germline V lookup: CDR1 SGDLS, CDR2 YYNGEE. After removal of 0 bases from V and 0 bases from J, the junction contained 4 bases not matched to a gene. The CDR3 covers 17 residues. The CDR3 DNA is TGTGCCAGCAGCGTAGGACTAGCGGGGGCAAGCTCCTACGAGCAGTACTTC. Translation: CASSVGLAGASSYEQYF.

This clone was detected only a few times. The gene calls are TRBV5-1 and TRBJ2-7; D unresolved. Germline V gives CDR1 SGHRS, CDR2 YFSETQ. The CDR3 is 14 residues long. V lost 3 bases and J lost 2, with 12 bases in between. The chain's CDR3 is CASSSVQDTYEQYF. CDR3 DNA sequence: TGCGCCAGCAGCTCAGTCCAGGATACCTACGAGCAGTACTTC.

The rearrangement joins TRBV3-1 (or the pseudogene TRBV3-2) to TRBJ2-5, with 8 bases fitting TRBD1. V lost 3 bases to trimming and J lost 5 bases; unmatched junction nucleotides: 11. The CDR3 is 16 residues long. CDR1 and CDR2 (germline): LGHDT, YNNKEL (reference sequence). For the CDR3, the DNA is TGTGCCAGCAGCCATGGCGACAGGGGTGGGGGGGAGACCCAGTACTTC. This codes for CASSHGDRGGGETQYF.